Many counts were recorded for the clone carrying this T cell receptor (beta chain). These data are taken from a study of breast tumors, draining lymph nodes, adjacent tissues. Axillary draining lymph nodes of breast cancer patients supplied the node samples. The CDR3 extends over 15 amino acids. With 4 bases clipped from V and 4 bases from J, the junction kept 4 bases outside the gene matches. Germline CDR1 is SGDLS and CDR2 is YYNGEE. TCRdb ran MiXCR on the multiplex PCR reads and lists one entry per CDR3 protein. The sample consists of some 150,000 distinct CDR3 sequences, approximately 20% of them appearing once.

This receptor was taken from a female donor with breast cancer. Some clones in this sample may be carry-over from other donors' samples. This chain uses TRBV9 with TRBJ2-1, with 11 bases that match TRBD2. Sequenced sample: axillary lymph node tissue. The CDR3 sequence: CASSSTSGTYNEQFF. DNA of the CDR3: TGTGCCAGCAGCTCGACTAGCGGGACGTACAATGAGCAGTTCTTC.